The rows below give T cell receptor beta chains drawn from one sample of a study of blood T cell repertoires in COVID-19. Method: immunoSEQ multiplex PCR; TCRdb's copy keeps in-frame clones and lacks some. This sample carries under 200,000 clones, 84% of them seen once, and the ten largest clones take more than 3%. Sequencing was carried out using PBMCs or T cells enriched from blood (not recorded which). These receptors originate from a woman in her twenties or thirties who had been exposed to COVID-19. The CDR3 runs from the conserved cysteine through the conserved F or W. The D gene is left open where the match is weak. Clone size is shown for a subset of rows, as once, few, many or a class of expanded clone.

j_call cdr3_length clone_size v_call d_call cdr3_nt cdr3_aa
TRBJ1-1 15 . TRBV7-2 . TGTGCCAGCAGCTTAGTATTCCAGGGCGACACTGAAGCTTTCTTT CASSLVFQGDTEAFF
TRBJ2-5 13 . TRBV5-5 TRBD2 TGTGCCAGCAGAACGGGGGGCCAAGAGACCCAGTACTTC CASRTGGQETQYF
TRBJ2-1 16 . TRBV10-3 TRBD2 TGTGCCATCAGTTCCCTATTAGCGGGGGGCCACAATGAGCAGTTCTTC CAISSLLAGGHNEQFF
TRBJ1-3 16 . TRBV10-3 . TGTGCCATCAGTGAGTCCTCAGCGGTTTCTGGAAACACCATATATTTT CAISESSAVSGNTIYF
TRBJ1-6 15 once TRBV5-1 TRBD1 TGCGCCAGCAGTTCCGGGGGACAGGGTAGATCACCCCTCCACTTT CASSSGGQGRSPLHF
TRBJ2-7 15 few TRBV4-1 . TGCGCCAGCAGCCAAGAAGGCAGTCGGAGCTACGAGCAGTACTTC CASSQEGSRSYEQYF
TRBJ2-3 17 . TRBV2 . TGTGCCAGCACCGCGGTTGGGAGTAGCGTTTACACAGATACGCAGTATTTT CASTAVGSSVYTDTQYF
TRBJ2-7 12 . TRBV6-5 TRBD2 TGTGCCAGCCCGGGGGGGCGCTTGGAGCAGTACTTC CASPGGRLEQYF
TRBJ1-1 16 . TRBV9 . TGTGCCAGCAGCGTTAGCGGGAGAGGGTTCGACACTGAAGCTTTCTTT CASSVSGRGFDTEAFF
TRBJ2-2 16 . TRBV7-2 TRBD2 TGTGCCAGCAGCAGTAGCGGGGGCCCATACACCGGGGAGCTGTTTTTT CASSSSGGPYTGELFF
TRBJ2-2 16 few TRBV19 . TGTGCCAGTAGTCCGTTTCGGACACCGAACACCGGGGAGCTGTTTTTT CASSPFRTPNTGELFF
TRBJ1-2 12 . TRBV5-1 . TGCGCCAGCAGCTTCTGGGGGGATGGCTACACCTTC CASSFWGDGYTF
TRBJ2-3 17 . TRBV7-2 TRBD2 TGTGCCAGCAGCTTAGCGGGTAGCGGGGGACTCACAGATACGCAGTATTTT CASSLAGSGGLTDTQYF
TRBJ1-6 18 . TRBV30 . TGTGCCTGGACTGTGGATGGGGTAGGCGCGGGGTTTAATTCACCCCTCCACTTT CAWTVDGVGAGFNSPLHF
TRBJ1-5 15 . TRBV3-1/TRBV3-2 . TGTGCCAGCAGCCAAGGGATTGCAGGGGCTCAGCCCCAGCATTTT CASSQGIAGAQPQHF
TRBJ1-5 14 once TRBV19 . TGTGCCAGTAGTAAGCAAAATAGCAATCAGCCCCAGCATTTT CASSKQNSNQPQHF
TRBJ1-5 18 . TRBV7-9 . TGTGCCAGCAGCTTAGTGGTTCTGGCAGGGGTCAACAATCAGCCCCAGCATTTT CASSLVVLAGVNNQPQHF
TRBJ2-3 15 . TRBV5-4 TRBD2 TGTGCCAGCAGCCTGCGCTCTAGCGGAGCAGATACGCAGTATTTT CASSLRSSGADTQYF
TRBJ2-2 15 . TRBV24-1 . TGTGCCACCAGTGATCCCGGGAAGAACACCGGGGAGCTGTTTTTT CATSDPGKNTGELFF
TRBJ1-1 15 few TRBV4-1 TRBD1 TGCGCCAGCAGCCCCTCGGCAGGGGGGTGGACTGAAGCTTTCTTT CASSPSAGGWTEAFF
TRBJ2-1 15 . TRBV10-1 TRBD2 TGCGCCAGCAGTCCTAGCGGGGGGGTATACAATGAGCAGTTCTTC CASSPSGGVYNEQFF
TRBJ2-3 15 . TRBV24-1 TRBD2 TGTGCCACCAGTGATAGCGGGGGGGGGTCAGATACGCAGTATTTT CATSDSGGGSDTQYF
TRBJ1-3 14 once TRBV5-1 . TGCGCCAGCAGCGCTCTAGAGGCTGGAAACACCATATATTTT CASSALEAGNTIYF
TRBJ1-3 14 . TRBV7-2 . TGTGCCAGCAGCTTAGTGACAGCTGGAAACACCATATATTTT CASSLVTAGNTIYF
TRBJ1-1 14 . TRBV19 TRBD1 TGTGCCAGTAGTGCTACAGGGGGCAGAGGAGAAGCTTTCTTT CASSATGGRGEAFF
TRBJ2-7 12 . TRBV9 TRBD2 TGTGCCAGCAGCGTCGGCGGGGGCGAGCAGTACTTC CASSVGGGEQYF
TRBJ1-1 13 . TRBV5-1 TRBD1 TGCGCCAGCAGCGGGACAGCCAACACTGAAGCTTTCTTT CASSGTANTEAFF
TRBJ2-4 17 . TRBV7-2 TRBD1 TGTGCCAGCAGCTTACGGGCAGGGGGCAACCCGAAAAACATTCAGTACTTC CASSLRAGGNPKNIQYF
TRBJ1-1 15 . TRBV5-6 . TGTGCCAGCAGCTTCCCGGGACTCGCGAACACTGAAGCTTTCTTT CASSFPGLANTEAFF
TRBJ2-7 13 few TRBV3-1/TRBV3-2 . TGTGCCAGCAGCCCGCGTATCCCCTACGAGCAGTACTTC CASSPRIPYEQYF
TRBJ2-1 14 . TRBV5-5 TRBD1 TGTGCCAGCAGCGCGGACAGGGTAGTGGGTGAGCAGTTCTTC CASSADRVVGEQFF
TRBJ2-5 14 once TRBV3-1/TRBV3-2 . TGTGCCAGCAGCCAAGACCGTGAGGGAGAGACCCAGTACTTC CASSQDREGETQYF
TRBJ2-3 15 . TRBV7-3 . TGTGCCAGCAGCTTATATCCCGGGAACACAGATACGCAGTATTTT CASSLYPGNTDTQYF